This record concerns one T cell receptor beta chain sequence. PCR primers comprised 60 Vbeta and 13 Jbeta primers. Only in-frame clones appear in the TCRdb table, and some are missing; sequencing was by immunoSEQ multiplex PCR. Here the sample spans around 150,000 clones, 82% being singletons. V was shortened by 0 bases and J by 1 base, with 15 bases between the two germline ends. This CDR3 contains 17 residues. The V gene's germline CDR1 is LNHDA and CDR2 SQIVND (reference sequence). This record belongs to a study of cytomegalovirus exposure and HLA in healthy donors. The TCR sequence derives from a male donor in good health and CMV-seronegative. The chain joins TRBV19 to TRBJ1-1; a weak D match, TRBD1 (5 bases). The source material was PBMCs. CDR3 sequence reads: CASSIDLLWGPNTEAFF. The CDR3 bases are TGTGCCAGTAGTATAGATCTTTTGTGGGGCCCGAACACTGAAGCTTTCTTT.